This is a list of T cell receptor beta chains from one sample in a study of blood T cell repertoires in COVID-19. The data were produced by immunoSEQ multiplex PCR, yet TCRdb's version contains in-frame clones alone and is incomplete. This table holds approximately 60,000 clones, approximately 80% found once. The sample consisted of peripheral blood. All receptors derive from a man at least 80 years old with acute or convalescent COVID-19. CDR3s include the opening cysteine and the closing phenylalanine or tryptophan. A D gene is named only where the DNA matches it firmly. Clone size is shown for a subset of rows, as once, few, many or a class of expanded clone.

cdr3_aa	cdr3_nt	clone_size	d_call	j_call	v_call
CASSLGRAGTGELFF	TGTGCCAGCAGCTTAGGACGGGCGGGCACCGGGGAGCTGTTTTTT	few	NA	TRBJ2-2	TRBV11-2
CASGLARETQYF	TGTGCCAGCGGGCTAGCCAGGGAGACCCAGTACTTC	once	NA	TRBJ2-5	TRBV2
CASRRTAVQETQYF	TGCGCCAGCAGAAGGACAGCAGTACAAGAGACCCAGTACTTC	NA	NA	TRBJ2-5	TRBV5-1
CASSLVDRAYEQYF	TGTGCCAGCAGCTTAGTAGACAGGGCCTACGAGCAGTACTTC	few	TRBD1	TRBJ2-7	TRBV7-8
CASSAGGSTEAFF	TGCGCCAGCAGCGCCGGGGGAAGCACTGAAGCTTTCTTT	NA	NA	TRBJ1-1	TRBV5-1
CASSLTTGGNSYEQYF	TGTGCCAGCAGTTTAACTACAGGGGGAAACTCCTACGAGCAGTACTTC	NA	TRBD1	TRBJ2-7	TRBV6-5
CASSKPGLRGHYGYTF	TGTGCCAGTAGTAAACCGGGACTCCGAGGCCACTATGGCTACACCTTC	NA	NA	TRBJ1-2	TRBV19
CASSYRGSYYEQYF	TGTGCCAGCAGTTACCGGGGAAGCTACTACGAGCAGTACTTC	NA	NA	TRBJ2-7	TRBV6-5
CASSLKPPGNGNTIYF	TGTGCCAGCAGCTTGAAACCCCCAGGGAATGGAAACACCATATATTTT	NA	NA	TRBJ1-3	TRBV5-6
CASRQDRGEWGEQYF	TGTGCCAGCAGACAGGACAGGGGGGAATGGGGAGAGCAGTACTTC	NA	TRBD1	TRBJ2-7	TRBV7-2
CATSGGPGETQYF	TGTGCCACCAGCGGGGGGCCGGGGGAGACCCAGTACTTC	NA	TRBD2	TRBJ2-5	TRBV10-3
CASSETSGGAGEQFF	TGTGCCAGCAGCGAAACTAGCGGGGGGGCCGGGGAGCAGTTCTTC	NA	TRBD2	TRBJ2-1	TRBV5-4
CASTPGRGAQPQHF	TGTGCCAGCACCCCGGGGAGGGGGGCACAGCCCCAGCATTTT	NA	NA	TRBJ1-5	TRBV2
CASSRLGQSYGYTF	TGTGCCAGCAGCCGCTTGGGACAGAGCTATGGCTACACCTTC	NA	TRBD1	TRBJ1-2	TRBV14
CASSYSTGVDYGYTF	TGTGCCAGCAGTTACTCGACCGGGGTGGACTATGGCTACACCTTC	NA	NA	TRBJ1-2	TRBV6-6
CASISGAATNEKLFF	TGTGCCAGCATATCAGGGGCCGCAACTAATGAAAAACTGTTTTTT	NA	NA	TRBJ1-4	TRBV6-5
CASSLGSGSLEQYF	TGCGCCAGCAGCTTGGGGAGCGGGTCGCTCGAGCAGTACTTC	few	NA	TRBJ2-7	TRBV5-1
CASSVDPQGKNSPLHF	TGTGCCAGCAGTGTTGACCCTCAGGGGAAGAATTCACCCCTCCACTTT	NA	NA	TRBJ1-6	TRBV6-1
CASSLWGGLTETQYF	TGTGCCAGCAGCTTATGGGGGGGTCTTACAGAGACCCAGTACTTC	NA	TRBD2	TRBJ2-5	TRBV7-9
CASSSQGAAKNIQYF	TGTGCCAGCAGTTCACAGGGGGCGGCCAAAAACATTCAGTACTTC	NA	TRBD1	TRBJ2-4	TRBV6-5
CASTPGGSEAFF	TGTGCCAGCACCCCGGGAGGATCTGAAGCTTTCTTT	NA	NA	TRBJ1-1	TRBV6-6
CASSDDVPGQGRSSYNEQFF	TGTGCCAGCAGTGACGATGTCCCGGGACAGGGCCGGAGCTCCTACAATGAGCAGTTCTTC	NA	TRBD1	TRBJ2-1	TRBV6-1
CSVEQGKGWGYTF	TGCAGCGTTGAACAGGGCAAAGGCTGGGGCTACACCTTC	NA	NA	TRBJ1-2	TRBV29-1
CASSLAGPTDTQYF	TGTGCCAGCAGCTTAGCGGGCCCCACAGATACGCAGTATTTT	few	NA	TRBJ2-3	TRBV7-3
CASSRQYSYNEQFF	TGTGCCAGCAGCCGCCAGTATTCCTACAATGAGCAGTTCTTC	few	NA	TRBJ2-1	TRBV6-5
CATSDRTGGSYNEQFF	TGTGCCACCAGTGATCGGACAGGGGGCTCCTACAATGAGCAGTTCTTC	NA	TRBD1	TRBJ2-1	TRBV24-1
CASSPHADRAGANVLTF	TGTGCCAGTAGTCCACATGCGGACAGGGCTGGGGCCAACGTCCTGACTTTC	NA	TRBD1	TRBJ2-6	TRBV19
CASSEGLAGVHEQFF	TGTGCCAGCAGTGAGGGACTAGCGGGGGTACATGAGCAGTTCTTC	NA	TRBD2	TRBJ2-1	TRBV6-1
CASSPNRVSTDTQYF	TGTGCCAGTAGTCCTAACAGGGTGAGCACAGATACGCAGTATTTT	once	NA	TRBJ2-3	TRBV19
CASSLTRENSPLHF	TGCGCCAGCAGCTTGACCCGGGAAAATTCACCCCTCCACTTT	NA	NA	TRBJ1-6	TRBV5-1
CASSPSTPAGAVGNEQFF	TGTGCCAGCAGTCCTTCCACTCCAGCGGGGGCTGTCGGCAATGAGCAGTTCTTC	NA	TRBD2	TRBJ2-1	TRBV11-2
CASSLGGQGYNEQFF	TGTGCCAGCAGCTTGGGGGGCCAGGGCTACAATGAGCAGTTCTTC	NA	NA	TRBJ2-1	TRBV5-8
CASSENRGMGNEQFF	TGTGCCAGCAGCGAAAACAGGGGAATGGGCAATGAGCAGTTCTTC	NA	TRBD1	TRBJ2-1	TRBV11-2
CASRPTSGGPLSGANVLTF	TGTGCCAGCAGGCCGACTAGCGGGGGCCCGCTCTCTGGGGCCAACGTCCTGACTTTC	NA	TRBD2	TRBJ2-6	TRBV2
CASSEGNGGTYGYTF	TGTGCCAGCAGTGAGGGCAATGGGGGGACCTATGGCTACACCTTC	NA	NA	TRBJ1-2	TRBV6-1
CASSSQWGTVNNEQFF	TGTGCCAGCAGCTCCCAGTGGGGGACAGTAAACAATGAGCAGTTCTTC	NA	TRBD1	TRBJ2-1	TRBV7-2
CASSLDGRGYGYTF	TGCGCCAGCAGCTTGGATGGGAGAGGCTATGGCTACACCTTC	NA	NA	TRBJ1-2	TRBV5-1
CASSSRQGADTQYF	TGTGCCAGCAGCTCGCGACAGGGCGCAGATACGCAGTATTTT	NA	TRBD1	TRBJ2-3	TRBV11-3
CASGLPVDTLLIQNSPLHF	TGTGCTAGTGGTTTGCCGGTGGACACCCTATTAATCCAGAATTCACCCCTCCACTTT	once	NA	TRBJ1-6	TRBV12-5
CASSQAVAYGYTF	TGTGCCAGCAGCCAAGCAGTCGCTTATGGCTACACCTTC	NA	NA	TRBJ1-2	TRBV3-1/TRBV3-2
CASSQLGAAEAFF	TGTGCCAGCAGCCAACTGGGGGCTGCCGAAGCTTTCTTT	NA	NA	TRBJ1-1	TRBV14
CASSPGVAGYNEQFF	TGTGCCAGCAGCCCCGGGGTAGCGGGGTACAATGAGCAGTTCTTC	NA	TRBD2	TRBJ2-1	TRBV3-1/TRBV3-2
CAISESVVPGQGADTF	TGTGCCATCAGTGAGTCCGTGGTCCCGGGACAGGGAGCCGACACCTTC	NA	TRBD1	TRBJ1-2	TRBV10-3
CASRGRGGRTGELFF	TGTGCCAGCAGGGGTCGGGGGGGCCGGACCGGGGAGCTGTTTTTT	NA	TRBD2	TRBJ2-2	TRBV27
CASSLGGGNTGELFF	TGCGCCAGCTCTCTCGGGGGGGGAAACACCGGGGAGCTGTTTTTT	NA	TRBD2	TRBJ2-2	TRBV4-1
CASSQLGGGGYTF	TGTGCCAGCAGCCAACTGGGGGGAGGCGGCTACACCTTC	NA	NA	TRBJ1-2	TRBV4-2
CASKDLRGRNTEAFF	TGTGCCAGTAAGGATTTACGGGGGAGGAACACTGAAGCTTTCTTT	NA	NA	TRBJ1-1	TRBV19
CASRPGLAADEQFF	TGTGCCAGCAGACCCGGACTAGCGGCGGATGAGCAGTTCTTC	NA	TRBD2	TRBJ2-1	TRBV6-5
CASSLVGTETNEQFF	TGTGCCAGCAGCTTGGTTGGGACAGAGACCAATGAGCAGTTCTTC	NA	TRBD1	TRBJ2-1	TRBV5-8
CASSQSGGYEQYF	TGTGCCAGCAGCCAATCGGGGGGTTACGAGCAGTACTTC	NA	NA	TRBJ2-7	TRBV16
CASRIQGEETQYF	TGTGCCAGCAGGATACAGGGAGAAGAGACCCAGTACTTC	NA	NA	TRBJ2-5	TRBV27
CASSPYGTGANYGYTF	TGTGCCAGCAGTCCCTACGGGACAGGCGCTAACTATGGCTACACCTTC	NA	TRBD1	TRBJ1-2	TRBV27
CASSSFPGFGTEAFF	TGTGCCAGCAGTTCATTTCCAGGGTTTGGCACTGAAGCTTTCTTT	NA	NA	TRBJ1-1	TRBV27
CATSRSPWQGAADGYTF	TGTGCCACCAGCAGATCGCCCTGGCAGGGGGCTGCGGATGGCTACACCTTC	NA	TRBD1	TRBJ1-2	TRBV15
CASSQDGGSYEQYF	TGTGCCAGCAGCCAAGACGGGGGGTCCTACGAGCAGTACTTC	NA	TRBD2	TRBJ2-7	TRBV14
CASSPSEEAFF	TGTGCCAGCTCACCAAGCGAAGAAGCTTTCTTT	NA	NA	TRBJ1-1	TRBV18
CASSSPGTGVYEQYF	TGTGCCAGCAGTTCCCCCGGGACAGGGGTCTACGAGCAGTACTTC	few	TRBD1	TRBJ2-7	TRBV6-5
CASAGGMGPTGELFF	TGTGCCAGCGCCGGGGGGATGGGGCCCACCGGGGAGCTGTTTTTT	NA	TRBD2	TRBJ2-2	TRBV5-5
CASTPIGRTNYGYTF	TGTGCCAGCACTCCTATCGGCAGGACTAACTATGGCTACACCTTC	few	NA	TRBJ1-2	TRBV6-5